This is a list of T cell receptor beta chains from one sample in a study of T cells in Graves' hyperthyroidism and ophthalmopathy. Via MiXCR, TCRdb re-called the multiplex PCR reads, giving one row per CDR3 protein. Here the sample spans about 480,000 distinct CDR3 sequences, 22% being singletons. Input material: blood. The receptors were gathered from a woman in her 70s with Graves' ophthalmopathy. Both conserved end residues are part of each CDR3. The order of the fields is clone size, V gene, J gene, D gene, CDR3 DNA, CDR3 protein. D genes are given only for firm matches. Only some rows state a clone size, as once, few, many or a class for expanded clones.

>NA|TRBV10-3|TRBJ2-4|TRBD1
TGTGCCATCAGTGCCGGGACAGTTAGGGCCAAAAACATTCAGTACTTC
CAISAGTVRAKNIQYF
>NA|TRBV10-3|TRBJ1-2|NA
TGTGCCATCAGTGAGATGAGCAGCAACTATGGCTACACCTTC
CAISEMSSNYGYTF
>few|TRBV7-8|TRBJ2-7|TRBD2
TGTGCCAGCAGCCCCGGGGGGGGAGTGTCCTACGAGCAGTACTTC
CASSPGGGVSYEQYF
>NA|TRBV19|TRBJ1-1|TRBD1
TGTGCCAGTAGGCCCAGGGGGACAGCCAACACTGAAGCTTTCTTT
CASRPRGTANTEAFF
>NA|TRBV5-1|TRBJ2-1|NA
TGCGCCAGCAGAGGCGGAACCTACAATGAGCAGTTCTTC
CASRGGTYNEQFF
>NA|TRBV3-1|TRBJ1-6|NA
TGTGCCAGCAGCACTCGGACTGGAAATTCACCCCTCCACTTT
CASSTRTGNSPLHF
>many|TRBV12-3/TRBV12-4|TRBJ2-7|TRBD1
TGTGCCAGCAGTTCCGGACAGGGGACAGGAGACGAGCAGTACTTC
CASSSGQGTGDEQYF
>NA|TRBV12-3/TRBV12-4|TRBJ2-5|NA
TGTGCCAGCAGTTTATCAGCAGGGCGAGAGACCCAGTACTTC
CASSLSAGRETQYF
>few|TRBV20-1|TRBJ1-5|NA
TGCAGTGCTAGGACAGTTAATCAGCCCCAGCATTTT
CSARTVNQPQHF
>few|TRBV10-3|TRBJ2-3|NA
TGTGCCATCAGTGAGTCGCCCAACTCCCGAGGGGATACGCAGTATTTT
CAISESPNSRGDTQYF
>NA|TRBV29-1|TRBJ1-2|TRBD1
TGCAGCGTTCAGGGGGCCCATGGCTACACCTTC
CSVQGAHGYTF
>NA|TRBV9|TRBJ2-7|TRBD2
TGTGCCAGCAGCGTAGGAGTTAACAGCGGGGTAGTCAGCTACGAGCAGTACTTC
CASSVGVNSGVVSYEQYF
>many|TRBV20-1|TRBJ1-1|NA
TGCAGTGCGGTGCTAGGGGGGCCGAACACTGAAGCTTTCTTT
CSAVLGGPNTEAFF
>few|TRBV19|TRBJ1-1|NA
TGTGCCAGTAGTATCGGGGCAGGGCGTTACACTGAAGCTTTCTTT
CASSIGAGRYTEAFF
>many|TRBV7-9|TRBJ2-7|NA
TGTGCCAGCAGCTCACCCAGCAACCCGGGCAGGGTCCACGAGCAGTACTTC
CASSSPSNPGRVHEQYF
>many|TRBV20-1|TRBJ1-1|NA
TGCAGTGCTAGTGCGAACAGCTTGAACACTGAAGCTTTCTTT
CSASANSLNTEAFF
>NA|TRBV5-1|TRBJ1-1|NA
TGCGCCAGCAATATTGGGGTAGGGAACTTGAACACTGAAGCTTTCTTT
CASNIGVGNLNTEAFF
>NA|TRBV5-1|TRBJ2-4|NA
TGCGCCAGCAGCTTGGATTTGGGGGCGCGGAGAAACATTCAGTACTTC
CASSLDLGARRNIQYF
>NA|TRBV20-1|TRBJ2-7|NA
TGCAGTGCTAGTGGCGGGACCGAGCAGTACTTC
CSASGGTEQYF
>few|TRBV12-3/TRBV12-4|TRBJ2-2|NA
TGTGCCAGCAGTTTTCGCGGGGAGCTGTTTTTT
CASSFRGELFF
>few|TRBV20-1|TRBJ2-2|NA
TGCAGTGCTAGGACCGGGGACCTGAACACCGGGGAGCTGTTTTTT
CSARTGDLNTGELFF
>NA|TRBV15|TRBJ2-1|TRBD1
TGTGCCACCAGCGCCCGGACAGGGTCTGGCTACAATGAGCAGTTCTTC
CATSARTGSGYNEQFF
>NA|TRBV5-1|TRBJ2-1|NA
TGCGCCAGCAGCTTGGGGCACCAGGGGCTCTACAATGAGCAGTTCTTC
CASSLGHQGLYNEQFF
>few|TRBV6-2/TRBV6-3|TRBJ1-2|NA
TGTGCCAGCCGGACGGGGTTTGCTAACTATGGCTACACCTTC
CASRTGFANYGYTF
>NA|TRBV3-1|TRBJ2-5|TRBD1
TGTGCCAGCAGCCAAGAACAGGGGGCGGGGGAGACCCAGTACTTC
CASSQEQGAGETQYF
>many|TRBV11-2|TRBJ1-1|NA
TGTGCCAGCAGCTTATTTGGGCAGTTGAACACTGAAGCTTTCTTT
CASSLFGQLNTEAFF
>few|TRBV29-1|TRBJ2-1|NA
TGCAGCGTTGTTCGGGGTTACAATGAGCAGTTCTTC
CSVVRGYNEQFF
>NA|TRBV19|TRBJ2-5|TRBD2
TGTGCCGTATCTAGCGGGAGAGGAGGGCAAGAGACCCAGTACTTC
CAVSSGRGGQETQYF
>many|TRBV28|TRBJ2-7|NA
TGTGCCAGCACCTTGGTGACATCTTCTGACGAGCAGTACTTC
CASTLVTSSDEQYF
>few|TRBV6-1|TRBJ1-1|NA
TGTGCCAGCACTCCTCCTTGGGCGGGATCGGGGAACACTGAAGCTTTCTTT
CASTPPWAGSGNTEAFF
>few|TRBV15|TRBJ2-1|NA
TGTGCCACCAGCAGAGATGGGGGGAGGTCCTACAATGAGCAGTTCTTC
CATSRDGGRSYNEQFF
>few|TRBV6-2/TRBV6-3|TRBJ1-5|TRBD1
TGTGCCAGCGGGACAGGGGTACAGCCCCAGCATTTT
CASGTGVQPQHF
>few|TRBV3-1|TRBJ2-1|NA
TGTGCCAGCAGCTATACGGAGTTAAGGGGGCAGTTCTTC
CASSYTELRGQFF
>NA|TRBV9|TRBJ2-1|TRBD2
TGTGCCAGCAGCGTTAGCGGGAGGGCCGTCTACAATGAGCAGTTCTTC
CASSVSGRAVYNEQFF
>NA|TRBV5-1|TRBJ1-4|TRBD1
TGCGCCAGCAGCTTGACAGGGGCTAATGAAAAACTGTTTTTT
CASSLTGANEKLFF
>NA|TRBV3-1|TRBJ2-4|TRBD1
TGTGCCAGCAGCCAGACAGGGGAAAACATTCAGTACTTC
CASSQTGENIQYF
>few|TRBV11-2|TRBJ2-7|NA
TGTGCCAGCAGCTTAGGGACCAACCGGATGAACTACGAGCAGTACTTC
CASSLGTNRMNYEQYF
>many|TRBV2|TRBJ2-5|NA
TGTGCCAGCAGTACAGGGACGCAACAGACCCAGTACTTC
CASSTGTQQTQYF
>many|TRBV6-2/TRBV6-3|TRBJ1-1|NA
TGTGCCAGCAGTTTCCGGGACGACACTGAAGCTTTCTTT
CASSFRDDTEAFF
>many|TRBV29-1|TRBJ2-7|NA
TGCAGCGTTGTCAGCACAGTGGGCGAGCAGTACTTC
CSVVSTVGEQYF
>many|TRBV2|TRBJ2-1|NA
TGTGCCAGCAGTGCAAGGGGCCTAGTTAACAATGAGCAGTTCTTC
CASSARGLVNNEQFF
>many|TRBV3-1|TRBJ1-1|NA
TGTGCCAGCAGCCAAAGGGGCGCGGGCACTGAAGCTTTCTTT
CASSQRGAGTEAFF
>few|TRBV20-1|TRBJ2-3|TRBD2
TGCAGTGCTAGTTCTGCTAGCGGGTCCGCAGATACGCAGTATTTT
CSASSASGSADTQYF
>few|TRBV6-2/TRBV6-3|TRBJ2-2|NA
TGTGCCAGCACCCGCGGCGGCAAATACACCGGGGAGCTGTTTTTT
CASTRGGKYTGELFF
>NA|TRBV2|TRBJ2-6|TRBD1
TGTGCCGGCAGGGCATTTGACAGGGGTTTGGAAGGGGCCAACGTCCTGACTTTC
CAGRAFDRGLEGANVLTF
>few|TRBV5-1|TRBJ2-7|TRBD1
TGCGCCAGCAGTCACGGACAGGGGGGCGGCGAGCAGTACTTC
CASSHGQGGGEQYF
>few|TRBV6-1|TRBJ2-7|TRBD1
TGTGCCAGCAGACGACTCGGGACAGGGGCCTACGAGCAGTACTTC
CASRRLGTGAYEQYF
>few|TRBV12-3/TRBV12-4|TRBJ1-6|TRBD1
TGTGCCAGCAGTAGGAGGACAGGCTTAATTAATTCACCCCTCCACTTT
CASSRRTGLINSPLHF
>few|TRBV20-1|TRBJ2-7|NA
TGCAGTGCCCCGACTGGCTACGAGCAGTACTTC
CSAPTGYEQYF
>NA|TRBV7-8|TRBJ2-5|NA
TGTGCCAGCAGCCCCGGACGGCTACAAGAGACCCAGTACTTC
CASSPGRLQETQYF
>NA|TRBV28|TRBJ2-6|NA
TGTGCCAGCAGTTTTTTTAGGAGCGGGGCCAACGTCCTGACTTTC
CASSFFRSGANVLTF